The rows below give T cell receptor beta chains drawn from one sample of a study of T cell repertoires in cytomegalovirus infection. Using its own MiXCR run on the reads, TCRdb lists one record per CDR3 protein. The sample includes fewer than 550,000 distinct CDR3 sequences, about 25% of them seen just once. The sequencing sample was made of PBMCs. These receptors were taken from a human donor in good health (CMV status not recorded). Some clones in this sample may be carry-over from other donors' samples. Each CDR3 is given with its conserved first and last residue. D genes are given only for firm matches. Only some rows state a clone size, as once, few, many or a class for expanded clones.

d_gene | abundance | j_gene | v_gene | CDR3nt | CDR3aa
TRBD2 | . | TRBJ2-5 | TRBV11-2 | TGTGCCAGCAAGTTAGCGGGAGTAGAGACCCAGTACTTC | CASKLAGVETQYF
. | . | TRBJ2-7 | TRBV2 | TGTGCCAGCACACAACAATCCCGATACGAGCAGTACTTC | CASTQQSRYEQYF
. | . | TRBJ2-1 | TRBV18 | TGTGCCAGCTCATCGGAGGGGAACTCCTACAATGAGCAGTTCTTC | CASSSEGNSYNEQFF
TRBD2 | . | TRBJ2-1 | TRBV7-9 | TGTGCCAGCAGCTTAGTGGGACTAGCACCTTACAATGAGCAGTTCTTC | CASSLVGLAPYNEQFF
. | . | TRBJ1-2 | TRBV19 | TGTGCCAGTACCCCCGACACTAACTATGGCTACACCTTC | CASTPDTNYGYTF
TRBD1 | many | TRBJ1-2 | TRBV12-3/TRBV12-4 | TGTGCCAGCAGCGACAGGGGGCTGGGGGGCTACACCTTC | CASSDRGLGGYTF
TRBD1 | many | TRBJ1-5 | TRBV7-2 | TGTGCCAGCAGCCCGTTCACAGGGGGAGGGCAGCCCCAGCATTTT | CASSPFTGGGQPQHF
TRBD2 | . | TRBJ2-2 | TRBV5-4 | TGTGCCAGCAGCTTGGGTGGCCCCGGGGGGGCCGGGGAGCTGTTTTTT | CASSLGGPGGAGELFF
TRBD2 | . | TRBJ2-1 | TRBV4-3 | TGCGCCAGCGGCCCCCAGAACTACGGACTAGCGGGAGAGTTCACCTACAATGAGCAGTTCTTC | CASGPQNYGLAGEFTYNEQFF
TRBD2 | few | TRBJ2-7 | TRBV7-2 | TGTGCCAGCAGTTCCGCTAGCGGGAGGGCCCTATACGAGCAGTACTTC | CASSSASGRALYEQYF
TRBD2 | many | TRBJ2-1 | TRBV7-2 | TGTGCCAGCAGAAATTACCCTTCGCCTAGCGGGAGAGGTAATGAGCAGTTCTTC | CASRNYPSPSGRGNEQFF
. | . | TRBJ2-1 | TRBV4-3 | TGCGCCAGCAGCCAAGAACGGAGCGGATCCTACAATGAGCAGTTCTTC | CASSQERSGSYNEQFF
TRBD1 | . | TRBJ2-7 | TRBV27 | TGTGCCAGCAGTTCAATCCGGGACAGATCCTACGAGCAGTACTTC | CASSSIRDRSYEQYF
TRBD2 | . | TRBJ2-2 | TRBV6-2/TRBV6-3 | TGTGCCAGCAGTTACCGTGGGGGAGGGGATACCGGGGAGCTGTTTTTT | CASSYRGGGDTGELFF
. | few | TRBJ2-3 | TRBV29-1 | TGCAGCGTTTGGTCCGTGGCCTTGACAGATACGCAGTATTTT | CSVWSVALTDTQYF